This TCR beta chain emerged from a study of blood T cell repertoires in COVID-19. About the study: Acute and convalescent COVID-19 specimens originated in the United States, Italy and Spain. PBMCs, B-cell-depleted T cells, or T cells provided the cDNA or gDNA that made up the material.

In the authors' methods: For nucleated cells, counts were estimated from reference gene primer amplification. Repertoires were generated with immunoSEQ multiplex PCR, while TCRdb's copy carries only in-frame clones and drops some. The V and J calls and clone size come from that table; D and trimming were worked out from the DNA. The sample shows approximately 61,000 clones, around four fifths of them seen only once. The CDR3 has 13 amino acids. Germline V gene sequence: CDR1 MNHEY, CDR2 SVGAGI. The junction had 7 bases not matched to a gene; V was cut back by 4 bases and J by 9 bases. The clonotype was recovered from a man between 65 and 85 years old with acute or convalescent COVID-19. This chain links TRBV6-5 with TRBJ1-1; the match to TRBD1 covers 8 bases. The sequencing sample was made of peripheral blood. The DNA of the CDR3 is TGTGCCAGCAGTTCCCCGGACAGGGTGAAAGCTTTCTTT. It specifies CASSSPDRVKAFF.